One and the same sample provided the 27 T cell receptor beta chains below, sequenced in a study of T cells after yellow fever vaccination. From the 5' RACE reads, TCRdb called clonotypes with MiXCR, one entry per CDR3 protein. The sample lists about 350,000 distinct CDR3 sequences, roughly 4.3% seen once, with around 23% in the top ten. Here the sequenced sample was PBMCs, taken 5 days after the yellow fever booster vaccination. The receptors come from a man younger than 35 who received the YFV17D yellow fever vaccine.

There are a few counts of this clonotype. This chain links TRBV2 with TRBJ2-7; the D is unclear. This CDR3 contains 12 residues. The germline V and J ends were trimmed by 3 bases and 0 bases, with 3 bases remaining between them. Per the germline V gene, CDR1 is SNHLY and CDR2 is FYNNEI. The DNA of the CDR3 is TGTGCCAGCAGTGACATCTCCTACGAGCAGTACTTC. Translation gives CASSDISYEQYF.

The table lists this clonotype with a few counts. The rearrangement uses TRBV15 and TRBJ1-2; unclear D gene. This CDR3 has 15 amino acids. Trimming removed 0 bases at V and 3 bases at J, with 11 bases between. CDR1 and CDR2 (germline): LNHNV, YYDKDF (reference sequence). The DNA of the CDR3 is TGTGCCACCAGCAGAGATGGGTTGGCGTACTATGGCTACACCTTC. Protein product: CATSRDGLAYYGYTF.

The DNA of the CDR3 is TGCAGTGCTGCGGCCTGGGGGATCGGGGATGAGCAGTTCTTC. It codes for CSAAAWGIGDEQFF. The V gene is TRBV20-1, the J gene TRBJ2-1; D possibly matches TRBD1 or TRBD2 (5 bases each). The germline V and J ends were trimmed by 5 bases and 8 bases, with 19 bases remaining between them. This CDR3 has 14 amino acids. Germline V CDR1 and CDR2: DFQATT, SNEGSKA (reference sequence).

This clonotype was counted at least ten times. The V gene is TRBV12-3 or TRBV12-4, the J gene TRBJ2-6, with D unresolved. The CDR3 contains 13 residues. V lost 6 bases to trimming and J lost 0 bases, with 3 bases between them. In DNA, the CDR3 is TGTGCCAGCAGCAACTCTGGGGCCAACGTCCTGACTTTC. This gives the protein CASSNSGANVLTF.

The sample holds many counts of this clonotype. V gene TRBV5-1 combines with J gene TRBJ2-1, with TRBD2 matching over 11 bases. Germline-derived CDR1 and CDR2 are SGHRS and YFSETQ. This CDR3 has 15 amino acids. V gave up 0 bases and J gave up 7 bases; unmatched junction bases: 3. The CDR3 coding sequence is TGCGCCAGCAGCTTGGGACTAGCGGGGCTAAATGAGCAGTTCTTC. This encodes CASSLGLAGLNEQFF.

This rearrangement joins TRBV5-1 to TRBJ1-1; D is undetermined. CDR3 length: 14 residues. CDR1 is SGHRS and CDR2 is YFSETQ in the germline V gene. The V gene lost 4 bases and the J gene lost 1 base, with 11 bases spanning the gap. The CDR3 coding sequence is TGCGCCAGCAGCGAGCCAGCAGAGAACACTGAAGCTTTCTTT. It codes for CASSEPAENTEAFF.

This chain uses TRBV7-8 with TRBJ2-4; 7 bases line up with TRBD2. Trimming cost V 0 bases and J 1 base; bases outside gene matches: 6. CDR3 length equals 17 residues. Germline V gives CDR1 SGHVS, CDR2 FQNEAQ. CDR3 amino acids: CASSLAGFGGAKNIQYF. The CDR3 DNA follows: TGTGCCAGCAGCTTAGCCGGGTTCGGGGGGGCCAAAAACATTCAGTACTTC.

This clonotype was recorded many times. The chain couples TRBV12-3 or TRBV12-4 to TRBJ2-5; D is undetermined. The V end lost 2 bases, the J end lost 1 base, and 8 bases lay between the germline ends. This CDR3 has 14 amino acids. The CDR3 loop is CASSLRGVQETQYF. The DNA for the CDR3 is TGTGCCAGCAGTTTACGAGGAGTCCAAGAGACCCAGTACTTC.

This clonotype showed up just a few times. V gene TRBV20-1 combines with J gene TRBJ1-6; 10 bases agree with TRBD1. After removal of 6 bases from V and 5 bases from J, the junction contained 7 bases not matched to a gene. This CDR3 is built from 15 residues. From germline, CDR1 is DFQATT and CDR2 SNEGSKA (reference sequence). CDR3 sequence: CSAKTGGIDNSPLHF. The CDR3 coding sequence is TGCAGTGCAAAGACAGGGGGCATCGATAATTCACCCCTCCACTTT.

This rearrangement joins TRBV6-1 to TRBJ2-4; the D gene is possibly TRBD2 (6 bases). This CDR3 comprises 14 residues. Germline V gene data show CDR1 as MNHNS and CDR2 as SASEGT. The V and J ends lost 11 bases and 0 bases respectively, with 14 bases between them. DNA of the CDR3: TGTGCCGGAGGGTCCAGGCTAGCCAAAAACATTCAGTACTTC. Translation: CAGGSRLAKNIQYF.

This clonotype was recorded many times. V usage is TRBV6-2 or TRBV6-3 and J usage is TRBJ2-1, with 13 bases that match TRBD2. Germline-derived CDR1 and CDR2 are MNHEY and SVGEGT. The CDR3 runs to 17 residues. The trim removed 6 bases at V and 5 bases at J, leaving 10 bases unmatched. This CDR3 reads CASRSRLAGGPNNEQFF. The CDR3 coding sequence is TGTGCCAGCAGATCGCGACTAGCGGGGGGCCCCAACAATGAGCAGTTCTTC.

This clonotype has more than one count but fewer than ten. This chain links TRBV10-3 with TRBJ2-3, with a tentative D call TRBD1 (6 bases). V shed 3 bases and J shed 3 bases, with 10 bases lying between them. There are 14 residues in the CDR3. Germline CDR1 reads ENHRY; CDR2 reads SYGVKD. Here the CDR3 DNA reads TGTGCCATCAGTGAACAGGGAAGGACAGATACGCAGTATTTT. Translated, it gives CAISEQGRTDTQYF.

This clonotype was counted between two and nine times. The chain is built from TRBV19 and TRBJ1-6; TRBD1 matches 8 bases. V gave up 4 bases and J gave up 6 bases; unmatched junction bases: 20. Germline CDR1 and CDR2: LNHDA and SQIVND (reference sequence). There are 20 residues in the CDR3. The CDR3 coding sequence is TGTGCCAGTAGTAGGCGACTGACCAGGGGGCGCGGGGGACTTAATTCACCCCTCCACTTT. This encodes CASSRRLTRGRGGLNSPLHF.

This rearrangement joins TRBV12-3 or TRBV12-4 to TRBJ2-2, with 8 bases fitting TRBD2. The CDR3 is 14 residues long. Trimming cost V 3 bases and J 6 bases; bases outside gene matches: 3. This chain's CDR3 is CASSFTGGPGELFF. CDR3 coding DNA: TGTGCCAGCAGTTTCACGGGGGGGCCCGGGGAGCTGTTTTTT.

This clonotype was seen a handful of times. V is TRBV20-1 and J is TRBJ1-1; 7 bases agree with TRBD1. CDR1 and CDR2 (germline): DFQATT, SNEGSKA (reference sequence). Trimming took 7 bases from V and 5 from J; bases not matched to a gene: 19. The CDR3 consists of 16 residues. The CDR3 DNA is TGCAGTGTCTGGGTGGGACAGAGGACAGAGGGGACTGAAGCTTTCTTT. Residues: CSVWVGQRTEGTEAFF.

This chain connects TRBV6-2 or TRBV6-3 to TRBJ1-3; D is unclear. The CDR3 has 15 residues. Germline lookup yields CDR1 MNHEY and CDR2 SVGEGT. Trimming cost V 11 bases and J 4 bases, with 21 bases left between them. CDR3: CAGHRAPGNGNTIYF. The CDR3 DNA follows: TGTGCCGGCCACCGGGCCCCGGGGAACGGAAACACCATATATTTT.

This clonotype has more than one count but fewer than ten. The chain employs TRBV9 and TRBJ2-5; 7 nucleotides line up with TRBD2. Per the germline V gene, CDR1 is SGDLS and CDR2 is YYNGEE. V lost 5 bases and J lost 2; bases outside the gene matches: 3. The CDR3 is 13 residues long. The CDR3 DNA follows: TGTGCCAGCAGGGGAGGGTTTCAAGAGACCCAGTACTTC. Amino acid sequence: CASRGGFQETQYF.

V is TRBV18 and J is TRBJ1-1; D gene unclear. The V end was cut by 0 bases, the J end by 6 bases, with 8 bases between. This CDR3 contains 13 residues. Germline V gene data show CDR1 as KGHSH and CDR2 as LQKENI. The chain's CDR3 is CASSPPGTPEAFF. CDR3 bases: TGTGCCAGCTCACCACCGGGAACACCTGAAGCTTTCTTT.

This clonotype was counted at least ten times. This chain connects TRBV7-2 to TRBJ1-6; the match to TRBD1 covers 7 bases. J lost 9 bases, V lost 7 bases, and 3 bases had no gene match. The CDR3 runs to 12 residues. Looked up from germline, CDR1 is SGHTA and CDR2 is FQGNSA. CDR3 region: CASKTGASPLHF. The CDR3 DNA follows: TGTGCCAGCAAAACAGGGGCTTCACCCCTCCACTTT.

The V and J genes are TRBV7-2 and TRBJ1-2; D remains ambiguous. The CDR3 covers 11 residues. Germline CDR1 is SGHTA and CDR2 is FQGNSA. Trimming pared 1 base from V and 10 bases from J, leaving 7 bases between. The CDR3 loop reads CASSLGLSYTF. The CDR3, as DNA: TGTGCCAGCAGCTTAGGACTTTCCTACACCTTC. The variable domain in full, completed from reference TRBV7-2 and TRBJ1-2, reads GAGVSQSPSNKVTEKGKDVELRCDPISGHTALYWYRQSLGQGLEFLIYFQGNSAPDKSGLPSDRFSAERTGGSVSTLTIQRTQQEDSAVYLCASSLGLSYTFGSGTRLTVV.

This clonotype has more than one count but fewer than ten. V is TRBV11-3 and J is TRBJ2-2; 8 bases match TRBD1. The germline V gene encodes CDR1 SGHNT and CDR2 YENEEA. This CDR3 contains 17 residues. Trimming cost V 1 base and J 0 bases; bases outside gene matches: 4. The CDR3 region has the DNA TGTGCCAGCAGCTTAGGTCTACAGGGGGCGAACACCGGGGAGCTGTTTTTT. Translation gives CASSLGLQGANTGELFF.

This clonotype was seen a single time. The CDR3 spells CASSQGQGKWGGSRDTQYF. In DNA form, the CDR3 reads TGTGCCAGCAGCCAAGGACAGGGCAAGTGGGGGGGCTCCAGAGATACGCAGTATTTT. The V gene is TRBV14, the J gene TRBJ2-3, with D perhaps matching TRBD1 or TRBD2 (7 bases each). The CDR3 contains 19 residues. Germline V gene data show CDR1 as SGHDN and CDR2 as FVKESK. Deletions cut 1 base from V and 5 bases from J, with 25 bases between. Combining the CDR3 with reference TRBV14 and TRBJ2-3 gives the whole variable domain EAGVTQFPSHSVIEKGQTVTLRCDPISGHDNLYWYRRVMGKEIKFLLHFVKESKQDESGMPNNRFLAERTGGTYSTLKVQPAELEDSGVYFCASSQGQGKWGGSRDTQYFGPGTRLTVL.

The rearrangement links TRBV5-1 to TRBJ2-2, with D tentatively TRBD1 or TRBD2 (5 bases each). Looked up from germline, CDR1 is SGHRS and CDR2 is YFSETQ. V gave up 0 bases and J gave up 3 bases, with 12 bases separating them. The CDR3 is 16 residues long. The CDR3 region is CASSLEGPRDTGELFF. The CDR3 nucleotides are TGCGCCAGCAGCTTGGAGGGACCTAGGGACACCGGGGAGCTGTTTTTT.

This clonotype showed up just a few times. The chain joins TRBV20-1 to TRBJ2-3; 11 bases align to TRBD2. The CDR3 loop spans 15 amino acids. With V trimmed by 6 bases and J by 4 bases, 9 bases remained unmatched. Germline V gives CDR1 DFQATT, CDR2 SNEGSKA (reference sequence). This CDR3 is CSANVAGGRADTQYF. The CDR3 bases are TGCAGTGCGAATGTAGCGGGGGGGCGGGCAGATACGCAGTATTTT.

CDR3 in DNA: TGCAGTGCTAGAGTCCCCAGGGAACAAGAGACCCAGTACTTC. As protein: CSARVPREQETQYF. The chain couples TRBV20-1 to TRBJ2-5, with a possible D match to TRBD1 (5 bases). This CDR3 has 14 amino acids. Germline CDR1 DFQATT, CDR2 SNEGSKA (reference sequence). Deletions cut 1 base from V and 2 bases from J, with 11 bases between.

V is TRBV27 and J is TRBJ2-1; D tentatively reads TRBD1 or TRBD2 (5 bases each). The CDR3 has 19 amino acids. Trimming shortened V by 2 bases and J by 3 bases, and 23 bases separated the two germline ends. The germline V gene encodes CDR1 MNHEY and CDR2 SMNVEV (reference sequence). Here the CDR3 reads CASSLAEADKRKNYNEQFF. CDR3 in DNA: TGTGCCAGCAGTTTAGCGGAAGCGGACAAGAGGAAGAACTACAATGAGCAGTTCTTC.

This clonotype turned up a few times. V gene TRBV27 combines with J gene TRBJ1-6; 9 bases fit TRBD1. The CDR3 spans 15 residues. The trim removed 8 bases at V and 9 bases at J, leaving 11 bases unmatched. Germline-derived CDR1 and CDR2 are MNHEY and SMNVEV (reference sequence). CDR3 region: CASAFTGTGTSPLHF. CDR3 nucleotides: TGTGCCAGCGCCTTTACCGGGACAGGGACTTCACCCCTCCACTTT.